This TCR beta chain originates from a study of blood T cells in healthy people across ages. This clonotype has ten or more counts. PCR was performed a second time for roughly 7 to 11 cycles using a sample-barcoded 5' primer and a J-beta primer mix. Each CDR3 protein gets one entry after TCRdb re-called the 5' RACE reads with MiXCR. This table has 850,000 to 1,000,000 distinct CDR3 sequences, 40% to 60% appearing once. The CDR3 loop spans 12 amino acids. The V end lost 5 bases, the J end lost 8 bases, and 10 bases lay between the germline ends. The sequence was collected from a man aged 30 to 45 in good health. Sequenced: blood. V and J are TRBV12-3 or TRBV12-4 and TRBJ2-4, with a possible D match to TRBD2 (5 bases). The CDR3 loop is CASSPQRDIQYF. CDR3 coding DNA: TGTGCCAGCAGTCCTCAGAGGGACATTCAGTACTTC.